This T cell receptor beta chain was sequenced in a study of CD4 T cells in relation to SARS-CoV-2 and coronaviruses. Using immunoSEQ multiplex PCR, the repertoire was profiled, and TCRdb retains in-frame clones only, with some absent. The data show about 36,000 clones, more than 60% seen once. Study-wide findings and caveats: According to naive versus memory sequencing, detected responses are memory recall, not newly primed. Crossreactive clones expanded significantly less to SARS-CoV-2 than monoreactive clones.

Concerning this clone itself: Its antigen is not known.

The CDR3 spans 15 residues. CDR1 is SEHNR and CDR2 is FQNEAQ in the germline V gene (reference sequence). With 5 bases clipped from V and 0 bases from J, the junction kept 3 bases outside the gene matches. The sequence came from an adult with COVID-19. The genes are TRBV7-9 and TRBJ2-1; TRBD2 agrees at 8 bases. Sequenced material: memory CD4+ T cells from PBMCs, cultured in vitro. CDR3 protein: CASSVSGTSYNEQFF. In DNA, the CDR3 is TGTGCCAGCAGCGTTAGCGGGACCTCCTACAATGAGCAGTTCTTC.